This is a list of T cell receptor beta chains from one sample in a study of regulatory T cells in long-lasting Graves disease. In TCRdb, the multiplex PCR reads were re-called with MiXCR into one record per CDR3 protein. The repertoire holds fewer than 650,000 distinct CDR3 sequences, with approximately 16% as singletons. This sample was also put to use in a study of T cells in Graves' hyperthyroidism and ophthalmopathy.

Material: peripheral blood mononuclear cells (PBMCs), obtained at new diagnosis, from a patient treated with antithyroid drugs. Source of these receptors: a man younger than 30 with Graves disease. The CDR3 runs from the conserved cysteine through the conserved F or W. D genes are given only for firm matches. Where a row states a size, it is once, few, many or the class of an expanded clone; other rows omit it.

v_gene	len	abundance	d_gene	j_gene	CDR3nt	CDR3aa
TRBV28	13	few	NA	TRBJ1-5	TGTGCCAGCAGCGTGCAGAACAATCAGCCCCAGCATTTT	CASSVQNNQPQHF
TRBV24-1	15	NA	NA	TRBJ2-3	TGTGCCACCAGTGGTGCCGGACGGAGAAGCGATACGCAGTATTTT	CATSGAGRRSDTQYF
TRBV6-5	13	many	NA	TRBJ2-1	TGTGCCAGCAGTTACTCGATTAACCTGGAGCAGTTCTTC	CASSYSINLEQFF
TRBV30	14	many	NA	TRBJ2-7	TGTGCCTGTCAGGCCGGGACGGCAGCCTACGAGCAGTACTTC	CACQAGTAAYEQYF
TRBV29-1	11	NA	NA	TRBJ1-2	TGCAGCGTTGAAGGGGTGTGGGGCTACACCTTC	CSVEGVWGYTF
TRBV12-3/TRBV12-4	15	many	NA	TRBJ2-3	TGTGCCAGCAGTTCCCCCAACAGGGACCCAGATACGCAGTATTTT	CASSSPNRDPDTQYF
TRBV12-3/TRBV12-4	14	many	TRBD1	TRBJ2-3	TGTGCCAGCAGTTTCAGGGGGAGCACAGATACGCAGTATTTT	CASSFRGSTDTQYF
TRBV19	14	NA	NA	TRBJ1-1	TGTGCCAGTAGTATGACAGCGATGAACACTGAAGCTTTCTTT	CASSMTAMNTEAFF
TRBV30	13	NA	TRBD1	TRBJ1-5	TGTGCCTGGAGTGCTCAGGGGGATCAGCCCCAGCATTTT	CAWSAQGDQPQHF
TRBV12-3/TRBV12-4	16	many	TRBD2	TRBJ2-6	TGTGCCAGCGGCCTCTTGGCGGGAGGTGGGGCCAACGTCCTGACTTTC	CASGLLAGGGANVLTF
TRBV20-1	15	NA	NA	TRBJ2-7	TGCAGTGCTAGAGATCGGCTAGATGGGGGCAACGAGCAGTACTTC	CSARDRLDGGNEQYF
TRBV5-5	16	NA	NA	TRBJ2-7	TGTGCCAGCAGCTTAGAGGACACCTCCGCTCTCTACGAGCAGTACTTC	CASSLEDTSALYEQYF
TRBV9	14	NA	NA	TRBJ1-4	TGTGCCAGCTCTCGTCCGGGAATGGATGAAAAACTGTTTTTT	CASSRPGMDEKLFF
TRBV5-1	14	many	TRBD1	TRBJ1-4	TGCGCCAGCAGCGTTGGGACAGGACGCGAAAAACTGTTTTTT	CASSVGTGREKLFF
TRBV5-1	15	NA	TRBD1	TRBJ2-5	TGCGCCAGCAGTCCACAGGGGGCGCGGTTAGAGACCCAGTACTTC	CASSPQGARLETQYF
TRBV18	14	many	NA	TRBJ2-2	TGTGCCAGCTCACCAGAGAAGAACACCGGGGAGCTGTTTTTT	CASSPEKNTGELFF
TRBV12-3/TRBV12-4	13	many	NA	TRBJ2-7	TGTGCCAGCAGTTTAGGCCTTTTCCAGGAGCAGTACTTC	CASSLGLFQEQYF
TRBV6-1	14	few	NA	TRBJ2-6	TGTGCCAGCGGAGTGGGTCCTGGGGCCAACGTCCTGACTTTC	CASGVGPGANVLTF
TRBV19	14	NA	NA	TRBJ1-1	TGTGCCAGTAGTTGGCGGTTGGCTGGAACTGAAGCTTTCTTT	CASSWRLAGTEAFF
TRBV6-9	15	NA	TRBD2	TRBJ2-1	TGTGCCAGCAGTTATTCTAGCGGGAGCGGGGGTGAGCAGTTCTTC	CASSYSSGSGGEQFF
TRBV10-3	14	few	NA	TRBJ1-4	TGTGCCACCTATGGGACGGGACCGGATGAAAAACTGTTTTTT	CATYGTGPDEKLFF
TRBV30	11	many	NA	TRBJ1-2	TGTGCCTGGAGTGGCCGCTATGGCTACACCTTC	CAWSGRYGYTF
TRBV28	12	few	NA	TRBJ1-6	TGTGCCAGCAGTCCCACACGGGAACCCCTCCACTTT	CASSPTREPLHF
TRBV3-1	14	NA	NA	TRBJ2-7	TGTGCCAGCAGCCAAGTCGTCTATTCCTACGAGCAGTACTTC	CASSQVVYSYEQYF
TRBV20-1	15	NA	NA	TRBJ2-3	TGCAGTGCTAGTGTCCGAGGCCCTAGCACAGATACGCAGTATTTT	CSASVRGPSTDTQYF
TRBV20-1	15	NA	NA	TRBJ2-7	TGCAGTGCTAGAGATCTCGCGGGGCCTTCCTACGAGCAGTACTTC	CSARDLAGPSYEQYF
TRBV28	12	many	NA	TRBJ1-2	TGTGCCAGCAGTTCCCTTCGGGGTGGCTACACCTTC	CASSSLRGGYTF
TRBV4-1	16	few	NA	TRBJ1-2	TGCGCCAGCAGCCATCAAACGGACGCGCCACCGGGAGGCTACACCTTC	CASSHQTDAPPGGYTF
TRBV7-2	13	NA	NA	TRBJ2-7	TGTGCCAGCAGCCCAGCAAGCTCCTACGGGCAGTACTTC	CASSPASSYGQYF
TRBV5-6	14	many	TRBD1	TRBJ2-7	TGTGCCAGCAGCTCCGGGACAGGGATCTACGAGCAGTACTTC	CASSSGTGIYEQYF
TRBV30	11	many	NA	TRBJ1-1	TGTGTATGGACTGAGAACACTGAAGCTTTCTTT	CVWTENTEAFF
TRBV11-2	18	NA	NA	TRBJ2-5	TGTGCCAGCAGCTTAGGACAAGGGTCGGGAGTAGTTCCAGAGACCCAGTACTTC	CASSLGQGSGVVPETQYF
TRBV19	15	NA	TRBD1	TRBJ2-3	TGTGCCAGTAGTATCCCGGGACAGGGGTCAGATACGCAGTATTTT	CASSIPGQGSDTQYF
TRBV28	15	many	TRBD1	TRBJ1-1	TGTGCCAGCAGTCCCTGGGACAGGGGGAACACTGAAGCTTTCTTT	CASSPWDRGNTEAFF
TRBV7-8	13	many	NA	TRBJ2-3	TGTGCCAGCAGCTTAGCGGACAGAGATACGCAGTATTTT	CASSLADRDTQYF
TRBV27	15	NA	TRBD2	TRBJ2-1	TGTGCCAGCAGTTCCAGCGGGAGGGCCGCCAATGAGCAGTTCTTC	CASSSSGRAANEQFF
TRBV27	13	few	NA	TRBJ1-4	TGTGCCAGCAAGGGACGTATTAATGAAAAACTGTTTTTT	CASKGRINEKLFF
TRBV12-3/TRBV12-4	12	many	NA	TRBJ1-5	TGTGCCAGCAGTCAGGGTAGCGAGCCCCAGCATTTT	CASSQGSEPQHF
TRBV4-1	14	few	NA	TRBJ1-5	TGCGCCAGCAGCCAAGACGCGGCGGGGCAGCCCCAGCATTTT	CASSQDAAGQPQHF
TRBV7-3	18	NA	NA	TRBJ2-3	TGTGCCAGCAGCTTGTCGGGTAGCGGAGGGCAGAGCACAGATACGCAGTATTTT	CASSLSGSGGQSTDTQYF
TRBV30	15	few	TRBD2	TRBJ2-5	TGTGCCTGGAGGTCCGGGACTAGCGGGCAAGAGACCCAGTACTTC	CAWRSGTSGQETQYF